Following are 15 T cell receptor beta chains from one sample sequenced in a study of T cell responses to AZD1222 COVID-19 vaccine (dated by TCRdb to the early 2020s). According to the study, the label for this sample's time point signals: baseline before first vaccination. Library generation was performed with the immunoSEQ multiplex PCR assay. In TCRdb, the immuneACCESS table is reduced to in-frame sequences with V and J assigned. These tables do not hold every clone; where another copy was compared, an unresolved V gene accounts for under half, and the others remain unexplained. The sample contains some 180,000 clones, 85% to 95% of them found a single time. Of the sample, approximately 1.5% falls within the top ten clones. The starting material was peripheral blood, obtained on day 0 of AZD1222 vaccination. All receptors come from an adult in good health.

CDR3: CASGSGGYNEQFF. The CDR3 nucleotides are TGTGCCAGCGGTAGCGGGGGGTACAATGAGCAGTTCTTC. The chain is built from TRBV27 and TRBJ2-1; 10 nucleotides agree with TRBD2. V dropped 8 bases and J dropped 4; count of bases not matched to a gene: 2. The CDR3 is 13 residues long. CDR1 is MNHEY, CDR2 SMNVEV, per germline (reference sequence).

The chain is built from TRBV6-5 and TRBJ1-1; TRBD1 might be the D (5 bases). The CDR3 spans 15 residues. Per germline, CDR1 MNHEY and CDR2 SVGAGI. With 6 bases removed from V and 6 bases from J, the gap between germline ends came to 20 bases. This CDR3 reads CASSLDRGRRAEAFF. The CDR3, as DNA: TGTGCCAGCAGCCTAGATAGGGGTCGGCGCGCTGAAGCTTTCTTT.

The V and J genes are TRBV6-2 or TRBV6-3 and TRBJ2-3; the D gene is possibly TRBD1 (5 bases). Germline assignment: CDR1 MNHEY and CDR2 SVGEGT. This CDR3 comprises 14 residues. Trimming cost V 6 bases and J 4 bases, with 14 bases left between them. The CDR3 protein is CASSHQGRADTQYF. The DNA for the CDR3 is TGTGCCAGCAGCCACCAGGGCCGTGCAGATACGCAGTATTTT.

V gene TRBV11-2 combines with J gene TRBJ2-2; D remains ambiguous. Germline assignment: CDR1 SGHAT and CDR2 FQNNGV. Trimming cost V 3 bases and J 1 base, with 9 bases left between them. This CDR3 has 15 residues. CDR3 coding DNA: TGTGCCAGCAGCTTGGGTACGAGGAACACCGGGGAGCTGTTTTTT. The encoded protein is CASSLGTRNTGELFF.

The chain recombines TRBV27 with TRBJ1-1; D is possibly TRBD1 (5 bases). CDR1 is MNHEY and CDR2 is SMNVEV in the germline V gene (reference sequence). The CDR3 is 17 residues long. The ends were cut back, 7 bases at V and 2 bases at J, with 23 bases in the middle. The CDR3 nucleotides read TGTGCCAGCAATGCCAGGGACGGAGGCAGTCTAAACACTGAAGCTTTCTTT. Its translation: CASNARDGGSLNTEAFF.

The sample holds one count of this clone. The J gene is TRBJ1-1, the V gene TRBV7-9; D might be TRBD1 (6 bases). This CDR3 is 13 amino acids long. Germline V gene sequence: CDR1 SEHNR, CDR2 FQNEAQ (reference sequence). V dropped 4 bases and J dropped 5 bases, with 11 bases sitting between them. In DNA, the CDR3 is TGTGCCAGCAGCTCGCGGGGGCGAACTGAAGCTTTCTTT. Its translation is CASSSRGRTEAFF.

V gene TRBV2 combines with J gene TRBJ1-1; D may be TRBD1 (5 bases). Trimming shortened V by 7 bases and J by 5 bases, and 14 bases separated the two germline ends. Germline V gene data show CDR1 as SNHLY and CDR2 as FYNNEI. The CDR3 spans 13 residues. CDR3 coding DNA: TGTGCCAGCACACCCTCCCAGGGTACTGAAGCTTTCTTT. It is translated as CASTPSQGTEAFF.

The V and J genes are TRBV21-1 and TRBJ1-1. TRBV21-1 is tagged as a pseudogene. The CDR3 runs 18 residues. The CDR3 is CASSKADLGGGMNTEAFF. CDR3 coding DNA: TGTGCCAGCAGCAAAGCTGATCTCGGGGGTGGGATGAACACTGAAGCTTTCTTT.

V gene TRBV5-1 combines with J gene TRBJ1-2, with D perhaps TRBD1 (6 bases). With 4 bases removed from V and 2 bases from J, the gap between germline ends came to 12 bases. The germline V gene encodes CDR1 SGHRS and CDR2 YFSETQ. The length of the CDR3 is 14 residues. DNA for the CDR3: TGCGCCAGCAGCCTTGGACAGCAGAACTATGGCTACACCTTC. This translates into CASSLGQQNYGYTF.

This clone turned up a few times. The chain has TRBV2 and TRBJ1-3; no firm D call. The germline CDR1 and CDR2 sequences are SNHLY and FYNNEI. CDR3 size: 16 residues. Trimming cost V 4 bases and J 0 bases, with 13 bases left between them. CDR3: CASSGLTTFSGNTIYF. The CDR3 region has the DNA TGTGCCAGCAGTGGGCTGACAACCTTCTCTGGAAACACCATATATTTT.

The chain carries TRBV12-5 and TRBJ2-3, with 8 bases matching TRBD2. CDR3 length equals 16 residues. Germline CDR1 LGHNT, CDR2 FRNRAP. With V trimmed by 1 base and J by 2 bases, 5 bases remained unmatched. In nucleotides, the CDR3 is TGTGCTAGTGGTTTGGGGTTAGCGGGGCTCACAGATACGCAGTATTTT. Translation gives CASGLGLAGLTDTQYF.

The V gene is TRBV18, the J gene TRBJ2-2; 7 bases fit TRBD2. Germline V CDR1 and CDR2: KGHSH, LQKENI. The CDR3 runs to 16 residues. The trim removed 1 base at V and 1 base at J, leaving 3 bases unmatched. CDR3 in DNA: TGTGCCAGCTCACCACGGCGCGGGGGGAACACCGGGGAGCTGTTTTTT. Its protein product is CASSPRRGGNTGELFF. Filled out from reference TRBV18 and TRBJ2-2, the complete variable domain reads NAGVMQNPRHLVRRRGQEARLRCSPMKGHSHVYWYRQLPEEGLKFMVYLQKENIIDESGMPKERFSAEFPKEGPSILRIQQVVRGDSAAYFCASSPRRGGNTGELFFGEGSRLTVL.

This chain joins TRBV5-4 and TRBJ1-4; tentative D call: TRBD1 (5 bases). In germline, CDR1 is SGHNT, CDR2 YYREEE (reference sequence). Between the trimmed V and J ends, which lost 3 bases and 6 bases, there was a span of 15 bases. CDR3 length equals 15 residues. CDR3 nucleotide sequence: TGTGCCAGCAGCTGGACCGGGACCGAGGATGAAAAACTGTTTTTT. Translating gives CASSWTGTEDEKLFF.

The V gene is TRBV19, the J gene TRBJ1-5; D gene uncertain. CDR1 is LNHDA, CDR2 SQIVND, per germline (reference sequence). This CDR3 is built from 15 residues. V shed 0 bases and J shed 7 bases, with 13 bases lying between them. CDR3 nucleotide sequence: TGTGCCAGTAGTATAGATCCATTAGGCCGGCAGCCCCAGCATTTT. Translating gives CASSIDPLGRQPQHF. The whole variable domain, filled in from reference TRBV19 and TRBJ1-5, reads DGGITQSPKYLFRKEGQNVTLSCEQNLNHDAMYWYRQDPGQGLRLIYYSQIVNDFQKGDIAEGYSVSREKKESFPLTVTSAQKNPTAFYLCASSIDPLGRQPQHFGDGTRLSIL.

The V gene is TRBV3-1 (or the pseudogene TRBV3-2), the J gene TRBJ1-2; 10 nucleotides line up with TRBD1. The CDR3 is 13 residues long. With 4 bases clipped from V and 6 bases from J, the junction kept 2 bases outside the gene matches. Looked up from germline, CDR1 is LGHDT and CDR2 is YNNKEL (reference sequence). The CDR3 DNA reads TGTGCCAGCAGCCCGGGGACAGGGGATGGCTACACCTTC. It specifies CASSPGTGDGYTF.